These 20 T cell receptor beta chains share one sample of origin, sequenced in a study of T cell responses to AZD1222 COVID-19 vaccine. Sequencing was performed with immunoSEQ multiplex PCR; in TCRdb, only in-frame clones are kept and a portion is missing. The top ten hold roughly a sixth of the sample, which has approximately 110,000 clones, roughly 90% seen once. This specimen consisted of peripheral blood, obtained on day 0 of AZD1222 vaccination. These receptors came from an adult in good health.

The chain carries TRBV7-8 and TRBJ1-5; maybe TRBD1 (5 bases). Looked up from germline, CDR1 is SGHVS and CDR2 is FQNEAQ. The CDR3 loop spans 15 amino acids. V was trimmed by 3 bases and J by 4 bases, leaving 13 bases between them. The CDR3 loop reads CASSFSGWGNQPQHF. DNA for the CDR3: TGTGCCAGCAGCTTTTCCGGGTGGGGGAATCAGCCCCAGCATTTT. The full variable domain, its missing parts supplied by reference TRBV7-8 and TRBJ1-5, is GAGVSQSPRYKVAKRGQDVALRCDPISGHVSLFWYQQALGQGPEFLTYFQNEAQLDKSGLPSDRFFAERPEGSVSTLKIQRTQQEDSAVYLCASSFSGWGNQPQHFGDGTRLSIL.

The V gene is TRBV7-9, the J gene TRBJ1-2; 7 bases align to TRBD1. The germline gives CDR1 SEHNR, CDR2 FQNEAQ (reference sequence). The CDR3 is made up of 15 amino acids. The trim removed 10 bases at V and 5 bases at J, leaving 16 bases unmatched. CDR3 sequence: CATSRDSTLGYGYTF. For the CDR3, the DNA is TGTGCCACCTCCCGGGACAGTACTTTGGGTTATGGCTACACCTTC.

The rearrangement joins TRBV2 to TRBJ1-1; D is perhaps TRBD1 (5 bases). Trimming removed 5 bases from V and 1 base from J, with 8 bases in between. The CDR3 sequence is 13 residues long. Germline V gene lookup returns CDR1 SNHLY and CDR2 FYNNEI. CDR3 amino acids: CASSPRGNTEAFF. Written as DNA, the CDR3 is TGTGCCAGCAGTCCTAGGGGGAACACTGAAGCTTTCTTT. Full variable domain (rest looked up from reference TRBV2 and TRBJ1-1): EPEVTQTPSHQVTQMGQEVILRCVPISNHLYFYWYRQILGQKVEFLVSFYNNEISEKSEIFDDQFSVERPDGSNFTLKIRSTKLEDSAMYFCASSPRGNTEAFFGQGTRLTVV.

This chain links TRBV27 with TRBJ1-4; TRBD1 matches at 7 bases. V shed 6 bases, J shed 5 bases, and the junction held 6 bases outside the gene matches. Germline lookup yields CDR1 MNHEY and CDR2 SMNVEV (reference sequence). The length of the CDR3 is 14 residues. DNA for the CDR3: TGTGCCAGCAGCCGACAGGGTCGGAATGAAAAACTGTTTTTT. The encoded protein is CASSRQGRNEKLFF.

This chain links TRBV6-5 with TRBJ2-3, with TRBD1 identical over 7 bases. The V and J ends lost 5 bases and 2 bases, in that order; junction bases with no gene match: 4. There are 14 residues in the CDR3. Germline lookup yields CDR1 MNHEY and CDR2 SVGAGI. The CDR3: CASSRQGNTDTQYF. The CDR3 coding sequence is TGTGCCAGCAGTAGACAGGGTAACACAGATACGCAGTATTTT.

The rearrangement joins TRBV27 to TRBJ1-1, with 12 bases matching TRBD1. V trimming: 6 bases; J trimming: 6 bases; junction bases outside the gene matches: 11. The CDR3 sequence is 16 residues long. The germline V gene has CDR1 MNHEY and CDR2 SMNVEV (reference sequence). CDR3 in DNA: TGTGCCAGCAGCGAGGGACAGGGGGCCCCCGGGGCTGAAGCTTTCTTT. Encoded protein: CASSEGQGAPGAEAFF.

The chain has TRBV4-3 and TRBJ2-3; D might be TRBD1 (5 bases). Germline V gives CDR1 LGHNA, CDR2 YSLEER. The CDR3 has 15 amino acids. Trimming cost V 0 bases and J 0 bases, with 7 bases left between them. CDR3: CASSQEGASTDTQYF. CDR3 sequence (DNA): TGCGCCAGCAGCCAAGAAGGGGCTAGCACAGATACGCAGTATTTT.

The chain carries TRBV18 and TRBJ1-3; D is unresolved. The CDR3 is 16 amino acids. The germline CDR1 and CDR2 sequences are KGHSH and LQKENI. V shed 2 bases and J shed 1 base, with 12 bases lying between them. The CDR3 here is CASSPRVAESGNTIYF. Here the CDR3 DNA reads TGTGCCAGCTCACCAAGGGTCGCTGAATCTGGAAACACCATATATTTT.

The chain couples TRBV7-9 to TRBJ2-1; TRBD2 aligns across 12 bases. The CDR3 loop spans 15 amino acids. Per the germline V gene, CDR1 is SEHNR and CDR2 is FQNEAQ (reference sequence). V was pared by 4 bases and J by 8 bases, with 6 bases of the junction left unmatched. The CDR3 nucleotides read TGTGCCAGCAGCTCCTGGGGACTAGCGGGCGATGAGCAGTTCTTC. It translates to CASSSWGLAGDEQFF.

The V gene is TRBV6-5, the J gene TRBJ1-1; D gene ambiguous. CDR3 length: 16 amino acids. V was trimmed by 2 bases and J by 4 bases, leaving 17 bases between them. Germline-derived CDR1 and CDR2 are MNHEY and SVGAGI. CDR3 coding DNA: TGTGCCAGCAGTTACCGATTTTTGGGCGGGAGCACTGAAGCTTTCTTT. This sequence encodes CASSYRFLGGSTEAFF.

This chain uses TRBV7-3 with TRBJ2-7; TRBD1 or TRBD2 may be the D gene (5 bases each). This CDR3 has 16 amino acids. Looked up from germline, CDR1 is SGHTA and CDR2 is FQGTGA. Trimming cost V 1 base and J 0 bases, with 13 bases left between them. CDR3 DNA sequence: TGTGCCAGCAGCTTAAGAGGGACCACCCTCTCCTACGAGCAGTACTTC. Translating gives CASSLRGTTLSYEQYF.

This clone showed up just a few times. The rearrangement uses TRBV19 and TRBJ2-4, with 13 bases aligning to TRBD2. The CDR3 runs to 19 residues. From germline, CDR1 is LNHDA and CDR2 SQIVND (reference sequence). J gave up 0 bases and V 5 bases, and 10 bases lay outside the gene matches. This CDR3 reads CASSLGLAGAQLAKNIQYF. The CDR3 coding sequence is TGTGCCAGTAGTCTCGGACTAGCGGGAGCCCAATTAGCCAAAAACATTCAGTACTTC.

The chain links TRBV6-5 to TRBJ1-5; D might be TRBD1 (6 bases). Trimming shortened V by 4 bases and J by 8 bases, and 15 bases separated the two germline ends. Germline V gene lookup returns CDR1 MNHEY and CDR2 SVGAGI. CDR3 length: 14 amino acids. CDR3 nucleotides: TGTGCCAGCAGTTCGGGCCTCAACAGGGAGCCCCAGCATTTT. Protein sequence: CASSSGLNREPQHF.

The genes are TRBV28 and TRBJ2-5; perhaps TRBD1 as D (7 bases). Germline values: CDR1 MDHEN, CDR2 SYDVKM. Trimming shortened V by 3 bases and J by 5 bases, and 19 bases separated the two germline ends. The CDR3 runs 16 residues. CDR3 DNA: TGTGCCAGCAGTTTGGTGGCAGGGGGGCCGGGGGAGACCCAGTACTTC. Its protein product is CASSLVAGGPGETQYF.

The chain links TRBV6-2 or TRBV6-3 to TRBJ1-5; D is uncertain. V gave up 6 bases and J gave up 0 bases, with 12 bases separating them. This CDR3 comprises 15 residues. CDR1 and CDR2 (germline): MNHEY, SVGEGT. CDR3 region: CASSPVVGSNQPQHF. The DNA of the CDR3 is TGTGCCAGCAGCCCCGTGGTGGGTAGCAATCAGCCCCAGCATTTT.

The rearrangement joins TRBV5-1 to TRBJ2-5; D is unresolved. Trimming pared 1 base from V and 2 bases from J, leaving 6 bases between. This CDR3 has 13 amino acids. Germline V gene data show CDR1 as SGHRS and CDR2 as YFSETQ. In nucleotides, the CDR3 is TGCGCCAGCAGCTTGCAAGAGCAAGAGACCCAGTACTTC. Protein sequence: CASSLQEQETQYF.

CDR3 sequence reads: CASAGGLAGTGELFF. CDR3 nucleotide sequence: TGTGCCAGCGCCGGGGGACTAGCGGGCACCGGGGAGCTGTTTTTT. V gene TRBV27 combines with J gene TRBJ2-2, with 12 bases that match TRBD2. CDR1 is MNHEY, CDR2 SMNVEV, per germline (reference sequence). The junction had 5 bases not matched to a gene; V was cut back by 8 bases and J by 4 bases. CDR3 length equals 15 residues.

The rearrangement links TRBV6-5 to TRBJ1-3, with D possibly TRBD1 on 5 matching bases. This CDR3 comprises 14 residues. V was pared by 4 bases and J by 3 bases, with 10 bases between. Per germline, CDR1 MNHEY and CDR2 SVGAGI. CDR3 in DNA: TGTGCCAGCAGTTCCTATCAGGGTGGAAACACCATATATTTT. Its translation: CASSSYQGGNTIYF.

The rearrangement uses TRBV19 and TRBJ1-5; 11 bases agree with TRBD1. V dropped 5 bases and J dropped 6; count of bases not matched to a gene: 6. This CDR3 is built from 15 residues. The germline V gene encodes CDR1 LNHDA and CDR2 SQIVND (reference sequence). The CDR3 spells CASSPGQGAGQPQHF. As DNA, the CDR3 is TGTGCCAGTAGTCCAGGACAGGGGGCCGGTCAGCCCCAGCATTTT.

V and J are TRBV1 and TRBJ1-5. TRBV1 is reported as a pseudogene. CDR3 size: 15 residues. CDR3 nucleotide sequence: TGCACCAGCAGCCAAGGCGACAGGAGGGGGCAGCCCCAGCATTTT. Protein: CTSSQGDRRGQPQHF.